These T cell receptor beta chains were read from a single sample in a study of glioma-infiltrating T cells after dendritic cell vaccination. The data were produced by immunoSEQ multiplex PCR, yet TCRdb's version contains in-frame clones alone and is incomplete. The sample has 100,000 or so clones; nearly 90% are singletons. The sample here was blood, taken after dendritic cell vaccination. The receptors shown here come from a human donor with glioblastoma. CDR3s include the opening cysteine and the closing phenylalanine or tryptophan. The D gene is left open where the match is weak.

>TRBJ2-1|TRBV6-1|TRBD1|15
CASSEVDRALNEQFF
TGTGCCAGCAGTGAAGTGGACAGGGCTCTCAATGAGCAGTTCTTC
>TRBJ1-5|TRBV18|-|14
CASSQTPGSQPQHF
TGTGCCAGCTCACAGACCCCGGGGTCCCAGCCCCAGCATTTT
>TRBJ2-1|TRBV19|-|15
CASSIGRGAYNEQFF
TGTGCCAGTAGTATAGGGAGGGGTGCCTACAATGAGCAGTTCTTC
>TRBJ2-1|TRBV25-1|-|14
CASLDGRLPNEQFF
TGTGCCAGCCTTGACGGTCGACTTCCTAATGAGCAGTTCTTC
>TRBJ2-4|TRBV11-3|-|15
CASSGRQIAKNIQYF
TGTGCCAGCAGCGGAAGACAGATTGCCAAAAACATTCAGTACTTC
>TRBJ2-7|TRBV14|TRBD1|13
CASSQSRGYEQYF
TGTGCCAGCAGCCAAAGCAGGGGGTACGAGCAGTACTTC
>TRBJ2-3|TRBV7-3|-|15
CASSLQPTGTDTQYF
TGTGCCAGCAGCTTGCAACCGACAGGCACAGATACGCAGTATTTT
>TRBJ2-2|TRBV7-8|-|16
CASSPWTALNTGELFF
TGTGCCAGCAGCCCCTGGACAGCATTGAACACCGGGGAGCTGTTTTTT
>TRBJ1-4|TRBV5-1|-|13
CASSLDTEEKLFF
TGCGCCAGCAGCTTGGATACAGAAGAAAAACTGTTTTTT
>TRBJ1-4|TRBV19|TRBD1|13
CASSQGASEKLFF
TGTGCCAGTAGTCAGGGGGCAAGTGAAAAACTGTTTTTT